This T cell receptor beta chain was sequenced in a study of blood T cell repertoires in COVID-19. Study information: Spain, Italy and the United States supplied samples that represented acute and convalescent COVID-19. T cells, B-cell-depleted T cells, or PBMCs provided the cDNA or gDNA that served as material.

In the original workflow: Reference gene primers were amplified, and this amplification served to estimate nucleated cell counts. The repertoire was sequenced with immunoSEQ multiplex PCR; TCRdb's copy has only in-frame clones and lacks some. The V and J calls and clone size were taken over from that table, and D and trimming were inferred from the DNA. The table records around 430,000 clones, approximately 90% of them present only once. The CDR3 contains 13 residues. V lost 7 bases and J 5 bases, leaving 11 bases between the germline ends. Germline V gives CDR1 MNHEY, CDR2 SVGAGI. The Seattle site enrolled patients during active infection and followed them longitudinally.

The chain recombines TRBV6-5 with TRBJ2-2; D not resolved. This clonotype originated in a woman aged 50 to 60 with COVID-19, enrolled during active disease. The sample comprised peripheral blood. The CDR3 region is CASTRVPTGELFF. In DNA, the CDR3 is TGTGCCAGCACCCGGGTTCCGACCGGGGAGCTGTTTTTT.